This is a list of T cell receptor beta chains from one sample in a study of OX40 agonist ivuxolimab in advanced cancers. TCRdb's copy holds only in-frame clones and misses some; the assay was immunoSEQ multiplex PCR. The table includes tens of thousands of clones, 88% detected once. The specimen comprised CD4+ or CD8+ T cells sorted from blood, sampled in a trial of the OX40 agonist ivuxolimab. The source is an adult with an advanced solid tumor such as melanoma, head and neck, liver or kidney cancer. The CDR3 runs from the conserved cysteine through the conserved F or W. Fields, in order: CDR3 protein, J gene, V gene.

CDR3: CASSLDYTEAFF
J: TRBJ1-1
V: TRBV5-4

CDR3: CASSSQGIYNEQFF
J: TRBJ2-1
V: TRBV5-6

CDR3: CASSSPGGVGEAFF
J: TRBJ1-1
V: TRBV6-5

CDR3: CASSFTGTGNTEAFF
J: TRBJ1-1
V: TRBV5-1

CDR3: CASSQDRYGRAAGNTIYF
J: TRBJ1-3
V: TRBV4-1

CDR3: CASSYSGPVTDTQYF
J: TRBJ2-3
V: TRBV6-5

CDR3: CASSLQRQGAYNEQFF
J: TRBJ2-1
V: TRBV5-1

CDR3: CASSEGASDEQFF
J: TRBJ2-1
V: TRBV9

CDR3: CASSGTGEDQPQHF
J: TRBJ1-5
V: TRBV2

CDR3: CATSRDSDRVQFF
J: TRBJ2-1
V: TRBV15

CDR3: CAISLELNSGYTF
J: TRBJ1-2
V: TRBV10-3

CDR3: CASRTKQGINTGELFF
J: TRBJ2-2
V: TRBV19

CDR3: CASSFLASGGQETQYF
J: TRBJ2-5
V: TRBV27

CDR3: CASSFRTENYGYTF
J: TRBJ1-2
V: TRBV28

CDR3: CASSGSYEQYF
J: TRBJ2-7
V: TRBV6-1

CDR3: CASSYSLQTHEQYF
J: TRBJ2-7
V: TRBV6-5

CDR3: CSVSSPGSGAEAFF
J: TRBJ1-1
V: TRBV29-1

CDR3: CASSGGYQETQYF
J: TRBJ2-5
V: TRBV18

CDR3: CASSDDRPSYNSPLHF
J: TRBJ1-6
V: TRBV2

CDR3: CASSPLTALNSEAFF
J: TRBJ1-1
V: TRBV18

CDR3: CASGPGRSTGELFF
J: TRBJ2-2
V: TRBV6-4

CDR3: CASSTQERGAYEQYF
J: TRBJ2-7
V: TRBV9

CDR3: CASSLSRGEQFF
J: TRBJ2-1
V: TRBV28

CDR3: CASTPTGEETQYF
J: TRBJ2-5
V: TRBV6-6

CDR3: CASSLTPGSLTDTQYF
J: TRBJ2-3
V: TRBV5-1

CDR3: CASSLYGDADTQYF
J: TRBJ2-3
V: TRBV11-3

CDR3: CASSPRDTFEKLFF
J: TRBJ1-4
V: TRBV18

CDR3: CASSDSGTGYGYTF
J: TRBJ1-2
V: TRBV6-4

CDR3: CASSLRGLPTNNEQFF
J: TRBJ2-1
V: TRBV7-2

CDR3: CASSLEDSNYGYTF
J: TRBJ1-2
V: TRBV7-8

CDR3: CSAGPGLGAFF
J: TRBJ1-1
V: TRBV20-1

CDR3: CASSYSDDSSAFF
J: TRBJ1-1
V: TRBV6-5

CDR3: CASSLGQEGDTQYF
J: TRBJ2-3
V: TRBV5-1

CDR3: CASSENYVYGYTF
J: TRBJ1-2
V: TRBV6-1

CDR3: CASSPRQGTMNTEAFF
J: TRBJ1-1
V: TRBV28

CDR3: CASSPRTSGTYNEQFF
J: TRBJ2-1
V: TRBV5-1

CDR3: CASSFSGSYEQYF
J: TRBJ2-7
V: TRBV7-1

CDR3: CASSDGGVKTDTQYF
J: TRBJ2-3
V: TRBV10-2

CDR3: CASSSGQLNQPQHF
J: TRBJ1-5
V: TRBV6-5

CDR3: CASTDRGSTDTQYF
J: TRBJ2-3
V: TRBV10-2

CDR3: CASTVSRERGEQFF
J: TRBJ2-1
V: TRBV6-1

CDR3: CASTNPRTDTQYF
J: TRBJ2-3
V: TRBV5-4

CDR3: CASSSADRFNQPQHF
J: TRBJ1-5
V: TRBV7-8

CDR3: CASNRGNQPQHF
J: TRBJ1-5
V: TRBV28

CDR3: CASSQADSYTDTQYF
J: TRBJ2-3
V: TRBV4-2

CDR3: CASSLSSGNHNEQFF
J: TRBJ2-1
V: TRBV7-2

CDR3: CATSVGRPGTGELFF
J: TRBJ2-2
V: TRBV15

CDR3: CASSRGNEQFF
J: TRBJ2-1
V: TRBV11-2

CDR3: CASSLAGLNEQYF
J: TRBJ2-7
V: TRBV5-1

CDR3: CASSETAGNQPQHF
J: TRBJ1-5
V: TRBV2

CDR3: CASKHREITGELFF
J: TRBJ2-2
V: TRBV19

CDR3: CASSKLSGTDTQYF
J: TRBJ2-3
V: TRBV27

CDR3: CASNRQGTNTDTQYF
J: TRBJ2-3
V: TRBV19